These 14 T cell receptor beta chains were sequenced from one sample in a study of blood T cells in healthy people across ages. Using a J-beta primer mix together with a sample-barcoded 5' primer, a second PCR was run for about 6 to 11 cycles. TCRdb used MiXCR to reprocess the 5' RACE reads, holding one entry per CDR3 protein. The sample records 1 million to 1.2 million distinct CDR3 sequences, approximately 38% being singletons. Sequenced sample: blood. The receptors derive from a man between 18 and 35 years old in good health.

V is TRBV10-3 and J is TRBJ2-5; D might be TRBD2 (5 bases). V was trimmed by 2 bases and J by 4 bases, leaving 17 bases between them. The germline CDR1 and CDR2 sequences are ENHRY and SYGVKD. The length of the CDR3 is 16 residues. The CDR3 coding sequence is TGTGCCATCAGTGAGGGTCCTAGAGGGTACGCAGAGACCCAGTACTTC. Residues: CAISEGPRGYAETQYF.

This clonotype occurred many times. The chain combines TRBV27 with TRBJ1-2, with a tentative D call TRBD1 (6 bases). The V gene's germline CDR1 is MNHEY and CDR2 SMNVEV (reference sequence). This CDR3 region has 12 residues. V lost 5 bases and J lost 2, with 6 bases in between. The CDR3 protein is CASSGQNYGYTF. In DNA form, the CDR3 reads TGTGCCAGCAGTGGACAGAACTATGGCTACACCTTC.

This clonotype was observed a handful of times. This chain connects TRBV5-1 to TRBJ1-1, with D possibly being TRBD1 (5 bases). V was shortened by 4 bases and J by 2 bases, with 12 bases between the two germline ends. Germline CDR1 and CDR2: SGHRS and YFSETQ. This CDR3 is 14 amino acids long. The CDR3 sequence is CASSRRGGNTEAFF. The DNA of the CDR3 is TGCGCCAGCAGCCGCCGGGGGGGAAACACTGAAGCTTTCTTT.

This clonotype was counted a few times. This chain connects TRBV12-3 or TRBV12-4 to TRBJ2-4, with D perhaps assigned TRBD1 or TRBD2 (5 bases each). The CDR3 contains 14 residues. Trimming took 7 bases from V and 5 from J, leaving 15 bases between them. CDR3: CASTNPGQQNIQYF. The CDR3 DNA is TGTGCCAGCACCAACCCGGGGCAGCAAAACATTCAGTACTTC.

V gene TRBV18 combines with J gene TRBJ2-7; D possibly corresponds to TRBD1 (6 bases). CDR1 is KGHSH, CDR2 LQKENI, per germline. This CDR3 is 12 amino acids long. V lost 6 bases to trimming and J lost 7 bases, with 13 bases between them. CDR3 DNA: TGTGCCAGCTCGTCTAACCAGGGGGAGCAGTACTTC. It yields the protein CASSSNQGEQYF.

This clonotype was detected many times. This chain joins TRBV27 and TRBJ1-2; D is possibly TRBD1 (5 bases). CDR3 length: 14 amino acids. The V end was cut by 3 bases, the J end by 0 bases, with 8 bases between. The germline V gene encodes CDR1 MNHEY and CDR2 SMNVEV (reference sequence). The CDR3 here is CASSFTGPNYGYTF. The CDR3 coding sequence is TGTGCCAGCAGTTTTACGGGACCTAACTATGGCTACACCTTC.

The chain has TRBV7-2 and TRBJ1-6; D perhaps matches TRBD1 (5 bases). The CDR3 totals 14 residues. V lost 5 bases to trimming and J lost 12 bases, with 17 bases between them. CDR1 and CDR2 (germline): SGHTA, FQGNSA. CDR3 in amino acids: CASSLRDQIQPLHF. In DNA form, the CDR3 reads TGTGCCAGCAGCCTACGGGACCAAATTCAACCCCTCCACTTT.

The chain carries TRBV29-1 and TRBJ1-3; weak D call: TRBD1 (5 bases). Germline CDR1 SQVTM, CDR2 ANQGSEA. Deletions cut 7 bases from V and 3 bases from J, with 13 bases between. The CDR3 extends over 13 amino acids. CDR3 DNA sequence: TGCAGCGCCAGGGAGGGGAGTGGAAACACCATATATTTT. Its translation: CSAREGSGNTIYF.

The chain couples TRBV12-3 or TRBV12-4 to TRBJ1-5; D is undetermined. The CDR3 is 17 residues long. V lost 2 bases, J lost 5 bases, and 19 bases lay in between. As DNA, the CDR3 is TGTGCCAGCAGTTTAAGGTCGGGCCAAAACATCGATCAGCCCCAGCATTTT. Amino acid sequence: CASSLRSGQNIDQPQHF.

The CDR3 loop reads CSARSASGGSSTDTQYF. The CDR3 DNA reads TGCAGTGCTAGATCGGCTAGCGGGGGCTCCTCCACAGATACGCAGTATTTT. The rearrangement uses TRBV20-1 and TRBJ2-3; the match to TRBD2 covers 10 bases. Germline trimming cut 2 bases from V and 2 bases from J; bases unmatched to any gene: 10. Germline CDR1 is DFQATT and CDR2 is SNEGSKA (reference sequence). The CDR3 runs to 17 residues.

The chain combines TRBV6-2 or TRBV6-3 with TRBJ2-6; tentative D call: TRBD1 (6 bases). CDR3 size: 20 residues. CDR1 and CDR2 (germline): MNHEY, SVGEGT. The ends were cut back, 2 bases at V and 0 bases at J, with 20 bases in the middle. CDR3 DNA: TGTGCCAGCAGTTACGGATGGACAGCTATAGGGGACTCTGGGGCCAACGTCCTGACTTTC. Its translation: CASSYGWTAIGDSGANVLTF.

This chain joins TRBV20-1 and TRBJ2-7; weak D call: TRBD2 (6 bases). The CDR3 loop spans 13 amino acids. Germline-derived CDR1 and CDR2 are DFQATT and SNEGSKA (reference sequence). In DNA, the CDR3 is TGCAATGCCGGCGGGGATCCCTCCTACGAGCAGTACTTC. It codes for CNAGGDPSYEQYF.

In this sample, this clonotype turned up many times. The chain has TRBV10-3 and TRBJ1-2, with a weak D call TRBD1 (5 bases). Germline CDR1 is ENHRY and CDR2 is SYGVKD. The CDR3 has 13 residues. The V end lost 3 bases, the J end lost 4 bases, and 9 bases lay between the germline ends. CDR3 region: CAISDRGTYGYTF. The CDR3 bases are TGTGCCATCAGTGATCGGGGGACCTATGGCTACACCTTC.

This clonotype occurred a few times. The chain couples TRBV29-1 to TRBJ2-1; tentative D call: TRBD2 (5 bases). The DNA end is a closer match to TRBJ2-7, so the J assignment may be wrong. CDR1 and CDR2 from the germline V gene are SQVTM and ANQGSEA. The CDR3 extends over 14 amino acids. CDR3 amino acids: CSASAESSYNEQYF. In DNA, the CDR3 is TGCAGCGCTTCAGCGGAAAGCTCCTACAATGAGCAGTACTTC.